The 28 T cell receptor beta chains below were found in one sample sequenced in a study of blood T cell repertoires in COVID-19. Sequencing used immunoSEQ multiplex PCR; TCRdb keeps in-frame clones, though not all of them. In the table there are more than 10,000 clones, 88% of which are singletons. Source material: peripheral blood. The receptors originated from a human donor in a cohort sampled during active COVID-19.

The CDR3 DNA sequence: TGCGCCAGCAGCTTGGGGGGAGTAGGGATAGATACGCAGTATTTT. This encodes CASSLGGVGIDTQYF. The rearrangement links TRBV5-1 to TRBJ2-3; tentative D call: TRBD2 (5 bases). Germline loops: CDR1 SGHRS, CDR2 YFSETQ. The CDR3 has 15 residues. Trimming left V 0 bases short and J 5 bases short, with 13 bases between.

This sequence joins TRBV6-2 or TRBV6-3 and TRBJ2-2; 7 nucleotides line up with TRBD1. J lost 4 bases, V lost 4 bases, and 3 bases had no gene match. Germline values: CDR1 MNHEY, CDR2 SVGEGT. The CDR3 spans 14 residues. This chain's CDR3 is CASSFGDSTGELFF. In DNA form, the CDR3 reads TGTGCCAGCAGTTTCGGGGACAGCACCGGGGAGCTGTTTTTT.

The gene calls are TRBV9 and TRBJ1-1; TRBD1 matches 7 bases. The CDR3 is made up of 13 amino acids. J lost 4 bases, V lost 1 base, and 1 base had no gene match. CDR1 SGDLS and CDR2 YYNGEE come from the germline V gene. The CDR3 nucleotides are TGTGCCAGCAGCGTAAACAGGGGCACTGAAGCTTTCTTT. Its protein is CASSVNRGTEAFF.

This chain uses TRBV11-2 with TRBJ1-1; 7 bases fit TRBD1. Germline CDR1 reads SGHAT; CDR2 reads FQNNGV. The CDR3 contains 14 residues. J lost 2 bases, V lost 5 bases, and 5 bases had no gene match. Here the CDR3 reads CASSSRQGNTEAFF. CDR3 DNA: TGTGCCAGCAGCAGCCGACAGGGCAACACTGAAGCTTTCTTT.

The genes are TRBV9 and TRBJ1-1; D uncertain. Trimming took 1 base from V and 8 from J, leaving 9 bases between them. The V gene's germline CDR1 is SGDLS and CDR2 YYNGEE. The CDR3 has 12 amino acids. Written as DNA, the CDR3 is TGTGCCAGCAGCGTAAATGGAGTCGAAGCTTTCTTT. Protein: CASSVNGVEAFF.

V is TRBV5-8 and J is TRBJ2-1, with TRBD2 matching over 10 bases. V shed 4 bases, J shed 0 bases, and the junction held 4 bases outside the gene matches. From germline, CDR1 is SGHTS and CDR2 YDEGEE. The length of the CDR3 is 16 residues. DNA for the CDR3: TGTGCCAGCAGCCGCCTAGCGGGAGTCTCCTACAATGAGCAGTTCTTC. This translates into CASSRLAGVSYNEQFF. Supplemented by reference TRBV5-8 and TRBJ2-1, the full variable domain reads EAGVTQSPTHLIKTRGQQATLRCSPISGHTSVYWYQQALGLGLQFLLWYDEGEERNRGNFPPRFSGRQFPNYSSELNVNALELEDSALYLCASSRLAGVSYNEQFFGPGTRLTVL.

The V and J genes are TRBV5-1 and TRBJ2-1; weak D call: TRBD2 (6 bases). Germline-derived CDR1 and CDR2 are SGHRS and YFSETQ. The CDR3 consists of 13 residues. With 7 bases removed from V and 0 bases from J, the gap between germline ends came to 8 bases. CDR3 coding DNA: TGCGCCAGCCGGGACTCCTCCTACAATGAGCAGTTCTTC. Amino acids: CASRDSSYNEQFF.

This chain joins TRBV6-5 and TRBJ1-6; weak D call: TRBD1 (5 bases). Deletions cut 4 bases from V and 7 bases from J, with 11 bases between. CDR3 length: 14 residues. The germline V gene has CDR1 MNHEY and CDR2 SVGAGI. The chain's CDR3 is CASSSRQINSPLHF. CDR3 DNA sequence: TGTGCCAGCAGTTCCAGACAGATAAATTCACCCCTCCACTTT.

V usage is TRBV11-2 and J usage is TRBJ2-1, with a weak D call TRBD1 (6 bases). Trimming left V 4 bases short and J 4 bases short, with 11 bases between. This CDR3 spans 14 amino acids. CDR1 SGHAT and CDR2 FQNNGV come from the germline V gene. CDR3 sequence: CASSSGQRYNEQFF. The DNA for the CDR3 is TGTGCCAGCAGCTCTGGACAGAGATACAATGAGCAGTTCTTC. Complete variable domain (other parts from reference TRBV11-2 and TRBJ2-1): EAGVAQSPRYKIIEKRQSVAFWCNPISGHATLYWYQQILGQGPKLLIQFQNNGVVDDSQLPKDRFSAERLKGVDSTLKIQPAKLEDSAVYLCASSSGQRYNEQFFGPGTRLTVL.

The J gene is TRBJ2-1, the V gene TRBV10-3; TRBD1 might be the D (6 bases). Germline values: CDR1 ENHRY, CDR2 SYGVKD. The ends were cut back, 6 bases at V and 0 bases at J, with 12 bases in the middle. The CDR3 has 15 residues. CDR3 nucleotides: TGTGCCATCAGGTCGGGACACCGCTCCTACAATGAGCAGTTCTTC. Its protein is CAIRSGHRSYNEQFF.

CDR3 protein: CASSSRGGYYEQYF. The CDR3 DNA reads TGTGCCAGCAGCTCGCGCGGGGGTTACTACGAGCAGTACTTC. The rearrangement joins TRBV9 to TRBJ2-7; 7 bases match TRBD2. From germline, CDR1 is SGDLS and CDR2 YYNGEE. V lost 4 bases, J lost 3 bases, and 7 bases stayed unmatched. This CDR3 has 14 amino acids.

V usage is TRBV19 and J usage is TRBJ2-3, with 7 bases aligning to TRBD1. The CDR3 totals 12 residues. CDR1 and CDR2 from the germline V gene are LNHDA and SQIVND (reference sequence). Unmatched junction bases numbered 1, after V lost 4 bases and J lost 6 bases. The CDR3 here is CASSTRGDTQYF. The CDR3 DNA follows: TGTGCCAGTAGTACCAGGGGGGATACGCAGTATTTT.

The chain recombines TRBV6-5 with TRBJ1-1; D gene ambiguous. With 1 base removed from V and 5 bases from J, the gap between germline ends came to 5 bases. In germline, CDR1 is MNHEY, CDR2 SVGAGI. The CDR3 sequence is 12 residues long. CDR3 sequence (DNA): TGTGCCAGCAGTTACTACGGGACTGAAGCTTTCTTT. Translation: CASSYYGTEAFF.

The CDR3 DNA sequence: TGTGCCAGCAGCGTAGAGCCCAGCACAGATACGCAGTATTTT. It yields the protein CASSVEPSTDTQYF. The chain is built from TRBV9 and TRBJ2-3; unclear D gene. Germline V gene sequence: CDR1 SGDLS, CDR2 YYNGEE. The CDR3 loop spans 14 amino acids. V was cut by 0 bases and J by 0 bases, with 5 bases left in between.

This sequence joins TRBV6-6 and TRBJ2-5; TRBD1 is a possible D gene (6 bases). The V end was cut by 6 bases, the J end by 5 bases, with 16 bases between. The V gene's germline CDR1 is MNHNY and CDR2 SVGAGI (reference sequence). CDR3 length: 14 amino acids. CDR3 sequence (DNA): TGTGCCAGCAGGGCCACCGACAGGATCGAGACCCAGTACTTC. Translated: CASRATDRIETQYF.

The V and J genes are TRBV27 and TRBJ1-1; TRBD1 is a possible D gene (6 bases). Trimming took off 6 bases at V and 4 bases at J, with 24 bases between the two ends. Germline V lookup: CDR1 MNHEY, CDR2 SMNVEV (reference sequence). This CDR3 is built from 17 residues. The CDR3 DNA follows: TGTGCCAGCAGAAAACAGGGAGTAGGAATGATGGGCACTGAAGCTTTCTTT. This translates into CASRKQGVGMMGTEAFF.

The chain is built from TRBV28 and TRBJ2-2; TRBD2 aligns across 10 bases. The germline gives CDR1 MDHEN, CDR2 SYDVKM. The trim removed 6 bases at V and 4 bases at J, leaving 11 bases unmatched. The CDR3 covers 17 residues. CDR3 coding DNA: TGTGCCAGCAGCGGGGAAAGCGGGAGGGCGGGCACCGGGGAGCTGTTTTTT. This sequence encodes CASSGESGRAGTGELFF. The variable domain in full, with the rest retrieved from reference TRBV28 and TRBJ2-2, is DVKVTQSSRYLVKRTGEKVFLECVQDMDHENMFWYRQDPGLGLRLIYFSYDVKMKEKGDIPEGYSVSREKKERFSLILESASTNQTSMYLCASSGESGRAGTGELFFGEGSRLTVL.

The chain has TRBV30 and TRBJ1-1, with D hard to call. The CDR3 runs to 11 residues. The V end was cut by 5 bases, the J end by 8 bases, with 12 bases between. In germline, CDR1 is GTSNPN, CDR2 SVGIG (reference sequence). In nucleotides, the CDR3 is TGTGCCTGGGTCGGGTCTCGCGAAGCTTTCTTT. Amino acids: CAWVGSREAFF.

This chain joins TRBV18 and TRBJ2-3; 9 bases map to TRBD2. The CDR3 length is 16 residues. Trimming cost V 5 bases and J 2 bases; bases outside gene matches: 8. Germline loops: CDR1 KGHSH, CDR2 LQKENI. CDR3 amino acids: CASSRQSGGNTDTQYF. The CDR3 DNA reads TGTGCCAGCTCAAGACAAAGCGGGGGGAACACAGATACGCAGTATTTT.

The rearrangement joins TRBV18 to TRBJ2-1; 13 bases map to TRBD2. In germline, CDR1 is KGHSH, CDR2 LQKENI. After removal of 3 bases from V and 7 bases from J, the junction contained 6 bases not matched to a gene. The CDR3 has 16 residues. CDR3 sequence reads: CASSPGLAGAENEQFF. The CDR3, as DNA: TGTGCCAGCTCACCTGGACTAGCGGGAGCCGAGAATGAGCAGTTCTTC.

The chain couples TRBV7-8 to TRBJ2-2; D ambiguous. The CDR3 contains 18 residues. Per the germline V gene, CDR1 is SGHVS and CDR2 is FQNEAQ. V was pared by 5 bases and J by 0 bases, with 19 bases between. The CDR3 sequence is CASSNHRTRTSNTGELFF. The CDR3 DNA is TGTGCCAGCAGCAATCACCGAACTCGAACCTCGAACACCGGGGAGCTGTTTTTT. Combining the CDR3 with reference TRBV7-8 and TRBJ2-2 gives the whole variable domain GAGVSQSPRYKVAKRGQDVALRCDPISGHVSLFWYQQALGQGPEFLTYFQNEAQLDKSGLPSDRFFAERPEGSVSTLKIQRTQQEDSAVYLCASSNHRTRTSNTGELFFGEGSRLTVL.

The chain carries TRBV2 and TRBJ1-2, with a weak D call TRBD1 (5 bases). Germline values: CDR1 SNHLY, CDR2 FYNNEI. The V end lost 5 bases, the J end lost 2 bases, and 9 bases lay between the germline ends. The CDR3 is 13 residues long. CDR3 sequence reads: CASSSGINYGYTF. CDR3 nucleotide sequence: TGTGCCAGCAGTTCAGGGATCAACTATGGCTACACCTTC.

The chain has TRBV7-9 and TRBJ1-6, with 8 positions matching TRBD1. Germline V gene sequence: CDR1 SEHNR, CDR2 FQNEAQ (reference sequence). The CDR3 sequence is 15 residues long. The trim removed 5 bases at V and 9 bases at J, leaving 9 bases unmatched. The CDR3 reads CASSPPGQGRSPLHF. The CDR3 DNA reads TGTGCCAGCAGCCCACCCGGACAGGGCCGTTCACCCCTCCACTTT.

The chain employs TRBV3-1 (or the pseudogene TRBV3-2) and TRBJ1-2, with a weak D call TRBD1 (6 bases). The CDR3 consists of 16 residues. V gave up 3 bases and J gave up 1 base, with 15 bases separating them. CDR1 is LGHDT, CDR2 YNNKEL, per germline (reference sequence). The CDR3: CASSHRRTANNYGYTF. The CDR3 DNA follows: TGTGCCAGCAGCCACCGGCGGACAGCGAATAACTATGGCTACACCTTC.

This clone was picked up one time. The V and J genes are TRBV11-3 and TRBJ2-1; no clear D. Deletions cut 2 bases from V and 5 bases from J, with 13 bases between. The CDR3 contains 15 residues. Germline CDR1 reads SGHNT; CDR2 reads YENEEA. CDR3 region: CASSLSSLRDNEQFF. In DNA form, the CDR3 reads TGTGCCAGCAGCTTATCCTCGCTTCGGGACAATGAGCAGTTCTTC.

The genes are TRBV7-6 and TRBJ1-5; D gene ambiguous. This CDR3 is built from 14 residues. CDR1 is SGHVS and CDR2 is FNYEAQ in the germline V gene. V lost 1 base, J lost 2 bases, and 6 bases lay in between. The CDR3 bases are TGTGCCAGCAGCTTAGGAGAGGGCAATCAGCCCCAGCATTTT. As protein: CASSLGEGNQPQHF.

J is TRBJ1-5 and V is TRBV19; 7 nucleotides align to TRBD1. With V trimmed by 7 bases and J by 4 bases, 10 bases remained unmatched. Germline V gives CDR1 LNHDA, CDR2 SQIVND (reference sequence). The CDR3 is made up of 15 amino acids. CDR3 nucleotides: TGTGCCAGTACCTTAACTAGACAGGGAAATCAGCCCCAGCATTTT. This sequence encodes CASTLTRQGNQPQHF.

CDR3 region: CASSDRTSGAKNIQYF. CDR3 DNA sequence: TGTGCCAGCAGTGACCGCACTTCAGGGGCCAAAAACATTCAGTACTTC. V and J are TRBV2 and TRBJ2-4; the D gene is possibly TRBD1 (5 bases). In germline, CDR1 is SNHLY, CDR2 FYNNEI. This CDR3 contains 16 residues. Trimming took 3 bases from V and 1 from J, leaving 13 bases between them.